This T cell receptor beta chain emerged from a study of CD8 T cells in Susac syndrome. Study observations and caveats: Where Susac syndrome CD4+ T cell repertoires were concerned, no clonal expansion was evident.

The CDR3 length is 17 residues. CDR1 and CDR2 from the germline V gene are SGHAT and FQNNGV. V was cut by 1 base and J by 4 bases, with 19 bases left in between. RNA, at about 0.45 to 1 ug, was reverse transcribed with random hexamers. Amplification of the TCR beta CDR3 was carried out by immunoSEQ multiplex PCR, which spanned a total of 54 Vbeta and 13 Jbeta segments. Each CDR3 protein gets one entry after TCRdb re-called the immunoSEQ multiplex PCR reads with MiXCR. The repertoire includes fewer than 200,000 distinct CDR3 sequences, 91% of them detected once, and over 0.075% sits in the top ten. The patients with Susac syndrome satisfied recently defined diagnostic criteria for either definite or probable disease. The CD8+ and CD4+ T cells were isolated magnetically using a negative isolation approach, whereas the TEMRA cells were enriched by FACS. Comment on this clonotype: Its antigen is undetermined. Since no conserved phenylalanine or tryptophan closes the CDR3, a read error is the likely cause.

This receptor was obtained from a human donor with Susac syndrome. Source material: CD4+ T cells from PBMCs. The V call is TRBV11-2, the J call TRBJ1-2; no reliable D call. The chain's CDR3 is CASSLAMGGRARYGYTL. The CDR3 nucleotides are TGTGCCAGCAGCTTAGCCATGGGCGGGAGAGCTCGCTATGGCTACACCCTC.